This T cell receptor beta chain was sequenced in a study of blood T cell repertoires in COVID-19. For the study at large: The United States, Italy and Spain supplied acute and convalescent COVID-19 samples. Sources were T cells, B-cell-depleted T cells, or PBMCs; the material itself was cDNA or gDNA.

TCRdb keeps only in-frame clones here, not all; method: immunoSEQ multiplex PCR. The sample carries about 170,000 clones, more than 75% recorded once. While infection was still active, Seattle patients were enrolled and then followed longitudinally. This CDR3 is built from 19 residues. The V and J ends lost 0 bases and 0 bases respectively, with 18 bases between them. Germline CDR1 PRHDT, CDR2 FYEKMQ (reference sequence). The clonotype originates from a man between 18 and 29 years old with COVID-19, enrolled during active disease. Material: peripheral blood. J is TRBJ1-3 and V is TRBV13; D is unclear. This chain's CDR3 is CASSLGRGRGSLSGNTIYF. The CDR3 DNA sequence: TGTGCCAGCAGCTTAGGCCGGGGTCGAGGGAGCCTCTCTGGAAACACCATATATTTT.